Below, 10 T cell receptor beta chains from the same sample are listed, as sequenced in a study of cytomegalovirus exposure and HLA in healthy donors. It was with 60 Vbeta and 13 Jbeta primers that the PCR ran. TCRdb's table, derived via immunoSEQ multiplex PCR, lists solely in-frame clones and lacks some. The table includes 46,000 or so clones, 63% detected once. The sequenced sample was PBMCs. These receptors all stem from a man between 60 and 70 years old in good health and CMV-seropositive.

This chain uses TRBV4-3 with TRBJ2-1; TRBD2 agrees at 16 bases. The germline CDR1 and CDR2 sequences are LGHNA and YSLEER. The CDR3 is made up of 21 amino acids. V dropped 3 bases and J dropped 4; count of bases not matched to a gene: 15. The CDR3 DNA follows: TGCGCCAGCAGCCACCTCAAAACCGGGACTAGCGGGAGGGCGTCTTACAATGAGCAGTTCTTC. Protein: CASSHLKTGTSGRASYNEQFF.

This chain uses TRBV5-1 with TRBJ2-6; 7 bases map to TRBD1. V lost 0 bases, J lost 4 bases, and 7 bases stayed unmatched. The CDR3 extends over 17 amino acids. Germline values: CDR1 SGHRS, CDR2 YFSETQ. CDR3 coding DNA: TGCGCCAGCAGCTTGGCCACAGGGGCGTGGGGGGCCAACGTCCTGACTTTC. Encoded protein: CASSLATGAWGANVLTF.

Within the sample, this clone is medium-sized. This rearrangement joins TRBV4-1 to TRBJ1-3, with D maybe TRBD1 (5 bases). The V gene lost 0 bases and the J gene lost 4 bases, with 16 bases spanning the gap. This CDR3 region has 17 residues. In germline, CDR1 is MGHRA, CDR2 YSYEKL. Here the CDR3 reads CASSQERVQGIGNTIYF. The CDR3 DNA reads TGCGCCAGCAGCCAAGAAAGGGTGCAGGGAATAGGAAACACCATATATTTT.

CDR3 sequence reads: CASSNNKGLALGQYF. For the CDR3, the DNA is TGTGCCAGCAGCAATAATAAGGGACTAGCGCTTGGGCAGTACTTC. The rearrangement links TRBV5-4 to TRBJ2-7; TRBD2 matches at 10 bases. Germline trimming cut 4 bases from V and 9 bases from J; bases unmatched to any gene: 13. The germline V gene has CDR1 SGHNT and CDR2 YYREEE (reference sequence). The CDR3 spans 15 residues.

In its sample, this clone was seen a few times. The V and J genes are TRBV20-1 and TRBJ2-1, with no clear D. The CDR3 has 11 residues. Germline V gene lookup returns CDR1 DFQATT and CDR2 SNEGSKA (reference sequence). Trimming left V 0 bases short and J 7 bases short, with 4 bases between. The CDR3 here is CSARDLNEQFF. In DNA, the CDR3 is TGCAGTGCTAGAGATCTGAATGAGCAGTTCTTC.

This clone has more than one count but fewer than ten. Other DNA sequences of this sample code for an identical CDR3. V usage is TRBV5-1 and J usage is TRBJ1-1; a possible D gene is TRBD1 (6 bases). Trimming took 0 bases from V and 1 from J, leaving 10 bases between them. The CDR3 sequence is 15 residues long. Germline CDR1 is SGHRS and CDR2 is YFSETQ. DNA of the CDR3: TGCGCCAGCAGCTTGGCCGGGGGGCAGAACACTGAAGCTTTCTTT. This translates into CASSLAGGQNTEAFF. Full variable domain (missing parts from reference TRBV5-1 and TRBJ1-1): KAGVTQTPRYLIKTRGQQVTLSCSPISGHRSVSWYQQTPGQGLQFLFEYFSETQRNKGNFPGRFSGRQFSNSRSEMNVSTLELGDSALYLCASSLAGGQNTEAFFGQGTRLTVV.

The chain links TRBV11-2 to TRBJ2-7; the match to TRBD1 covers 8 bases. CDR3 length equals 14 residues. V lost 2 bases, J lost 5 bases, and 5 bases stayed unmatched. Germline CDR1 is SGHAT and CDR2 is FQNNGV. CDR3 protein: CASSLNPGGHEQYF. In DNA form, the CDR3 reads TGTGCCAGCAGCTTAAATCCAGGGGGCCACGAGCAGTACTTC. Supplemented by reference TRBV11-2 and TRBJ2-7, the full variable domain reads EAGVAQSPRYKIIEKRQSVAFWCNPISGHATLYWYQQILGQGPKLLIQFQNNGVVDDSQLPKDRFSAERLKGVDSTLKIQPAKLEDSAVYLCASSLNPGGHEQYFGPGTRLTVT.

This chain joins TRBV7-9 and TRBJ2-5, with 16 bases fitting TRBD2. J lost 5 bases, V lost 4 bases, and 7 bases had no gene match. This CDR3 spans 17 amino acids. Germline V gene sequence: CDR1 SEHNR, CDR2 FQNEAQ (reference sequence). The CDR3 region has the DNA TGTGCCAGCAGCTCGGGACTAGCGGGAGGGGCTTTGGAGACCCAGTACTTC. It specifies CASSSGLAGGALETQYF.

The table lists this clone with a few counts. The CDR3 reads CASSPPQVDTQYF. CDR3 in DNA: TGTGCCAGCTCACCACCCCAGGTGGATACGCAGTATTTT. This chain joins TRBV18 and TRBJ2-3, with D uncertain. V shed 0 bases and J shed 6 bases, with 7 bases lying between them. Germline CDR1 is KGHSH and CDR2 is LQKENI. The CDR3 sequence is 13 residues long.

This clone was seen a handful of times. The chain is built from TRBV10-2 and TRBJ2-5, with unresolved D. Germline V gene lookup returns CDR1 WSHSY and CDR2 SAAADI. V lost 2 bases and J 4 bases, leaving 11 bases between the germline ends. The CDR3 consists of 14 residues. The CDR3 sequence: CASSERASGETQYF. CDR3 in DNA: TGCGCCAGCAGTGAGCGCGCTTCGGGAGAGACCCAGTACTTC.